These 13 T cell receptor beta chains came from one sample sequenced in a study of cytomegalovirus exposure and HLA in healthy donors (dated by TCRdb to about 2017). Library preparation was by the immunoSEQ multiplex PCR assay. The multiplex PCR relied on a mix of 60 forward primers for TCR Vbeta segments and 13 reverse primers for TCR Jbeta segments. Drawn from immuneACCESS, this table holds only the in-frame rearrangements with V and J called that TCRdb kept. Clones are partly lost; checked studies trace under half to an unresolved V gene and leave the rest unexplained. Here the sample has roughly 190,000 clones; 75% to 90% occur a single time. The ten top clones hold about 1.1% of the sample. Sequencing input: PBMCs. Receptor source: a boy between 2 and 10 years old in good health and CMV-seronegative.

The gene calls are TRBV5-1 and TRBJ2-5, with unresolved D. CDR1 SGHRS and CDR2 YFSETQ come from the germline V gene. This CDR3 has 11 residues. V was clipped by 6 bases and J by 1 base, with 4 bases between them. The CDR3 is CASTLQETQYF. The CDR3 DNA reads TGCGCCAGCACCCTCCAAGAGACCCAGTACTTC.

CDR3 sequence: CASSREGLLLYGYTF. DNA for the CDR3: TGTGCCAGCAGCCGGGAGGGACTACTGCTCTATGGCTACACCTTC. V gene TRBV5-4 combines with J gene TRBJ1-2; D may be TRBD1 (5 bases). The germline V and J ends were trimmed by 4 bases and 4 bases, with 17 bases remaining between them. The CDR3 consists of 15 residues. Germline V gives CDR1 SGHNT, CDR2 YYREEE (reference sequence).

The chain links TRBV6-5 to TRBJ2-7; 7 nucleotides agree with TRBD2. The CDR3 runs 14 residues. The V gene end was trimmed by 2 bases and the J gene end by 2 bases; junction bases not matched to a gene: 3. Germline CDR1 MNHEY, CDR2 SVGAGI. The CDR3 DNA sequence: TGTGCCAGCAGTTACACGCTAGCGGCCTACGAGCAGTACTTC. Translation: CASSYTLAAYEQYF.

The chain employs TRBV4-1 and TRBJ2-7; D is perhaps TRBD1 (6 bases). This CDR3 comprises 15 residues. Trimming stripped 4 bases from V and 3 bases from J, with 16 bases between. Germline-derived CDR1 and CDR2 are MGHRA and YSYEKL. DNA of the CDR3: TGCGCCAGCAGCCCGACCGGGACATCTTTCTACGAGCAGTACTTC. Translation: CASSPTGTSFYEQYF.

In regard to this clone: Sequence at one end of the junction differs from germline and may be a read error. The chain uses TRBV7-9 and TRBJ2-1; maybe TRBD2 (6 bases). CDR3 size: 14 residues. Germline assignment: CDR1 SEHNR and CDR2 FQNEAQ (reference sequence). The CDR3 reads CSSSQLGGNNEQFF. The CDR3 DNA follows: TGTTCCAGCAGTCAGTTGGGAGGAAACAATGAGCAGTTCTTC.

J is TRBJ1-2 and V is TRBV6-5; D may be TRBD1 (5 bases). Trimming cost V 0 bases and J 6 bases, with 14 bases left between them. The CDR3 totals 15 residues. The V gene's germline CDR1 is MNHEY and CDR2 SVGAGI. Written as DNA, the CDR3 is TGTGCCAGCAGTTACTCGAATGGACAAGGGAATGGCTACACCTTC. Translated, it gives CASSYSNGQGNGYTF.

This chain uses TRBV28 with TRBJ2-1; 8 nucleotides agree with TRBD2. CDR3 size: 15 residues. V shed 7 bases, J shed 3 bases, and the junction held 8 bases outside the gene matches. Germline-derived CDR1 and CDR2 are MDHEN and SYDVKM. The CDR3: CASTAGLVFYNEQFF. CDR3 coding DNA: TGTGCCAGCACCGCGGGACTAGTCTTCTACAATGAGCAGTTCTTC.

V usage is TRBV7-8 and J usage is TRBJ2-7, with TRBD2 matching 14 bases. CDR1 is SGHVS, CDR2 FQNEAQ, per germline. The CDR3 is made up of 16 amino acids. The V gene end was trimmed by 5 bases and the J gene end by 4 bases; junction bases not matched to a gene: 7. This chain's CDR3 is CASSPPTSGGAYEQYF. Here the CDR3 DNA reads TGTGCCAGCAGCCCTCCGACTAGCGGGGGGGCATACGAGCAGTACTTC.

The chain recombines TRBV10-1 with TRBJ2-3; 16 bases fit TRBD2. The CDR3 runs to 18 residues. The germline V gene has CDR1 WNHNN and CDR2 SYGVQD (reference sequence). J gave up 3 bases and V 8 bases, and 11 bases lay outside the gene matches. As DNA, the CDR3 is TGCGCCAGCCTACTGGGACTAGCGGGAGGGCCAGGGACAGATACGCAGTATTTT. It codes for CASLLGLAGGPGTDTQYF.

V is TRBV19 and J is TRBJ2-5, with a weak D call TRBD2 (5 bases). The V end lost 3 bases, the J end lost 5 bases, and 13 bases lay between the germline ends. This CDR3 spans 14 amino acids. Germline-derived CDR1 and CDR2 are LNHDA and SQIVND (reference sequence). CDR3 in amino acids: CASSILLGSETQYF. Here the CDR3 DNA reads TGTGCCAGTAGTATTCTTCTGGGGAGTGAGACCCAGTACTTC. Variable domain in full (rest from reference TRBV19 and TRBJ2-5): DGGITQSPKYLFRKEGQNVTLSCEQNLNHDAMYWYRQDPGQGLRLIYYSQIVNDFQKGDIAEGYSVSREKKESFPLTVTSAQKNPTAFYLCASSILLGSETQYFGPGTRLLVL.

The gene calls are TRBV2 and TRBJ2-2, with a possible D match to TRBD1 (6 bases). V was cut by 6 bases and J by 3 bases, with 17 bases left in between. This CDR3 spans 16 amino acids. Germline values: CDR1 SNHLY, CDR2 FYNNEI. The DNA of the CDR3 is TGTGCCAGCAGCCATACCGGGACAATAGACACCGGGGAGCTGTTTTTT. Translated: CASSHTGTIDTGELFF.

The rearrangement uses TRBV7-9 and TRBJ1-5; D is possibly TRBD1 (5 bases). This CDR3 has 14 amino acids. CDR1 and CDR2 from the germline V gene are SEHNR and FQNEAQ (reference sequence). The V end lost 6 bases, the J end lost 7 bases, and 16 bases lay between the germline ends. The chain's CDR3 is CASRGGEGHQPQHF. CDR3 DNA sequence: TGTGCCAGCAGGGGGGGGGAAGGCCACCAGCCCCAGCATTTT.

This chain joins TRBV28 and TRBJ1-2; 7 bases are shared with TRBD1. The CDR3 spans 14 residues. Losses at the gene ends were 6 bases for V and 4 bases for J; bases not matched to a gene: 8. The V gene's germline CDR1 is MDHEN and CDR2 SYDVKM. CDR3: CASSRDSPSYGYTF. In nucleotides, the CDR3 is TGTGCCAGCAGCAGGGACAGTCCGTCCTATGGCTACACCTTC.